Listed below are T cell receptor beta chains from one sample, sequenced in a study of blood T cell repertoires in COVID-19. The assay was immunoSEQ multiplex PCR, and TCRdb's table has in-frame clones only and misses some. The top ten hold roughly 10% of the sample, which has about 260,000 clones, over 75% seen once. The sequenced sample was peripheral blood. The receptors were sampled from a woman aged 70-85 years with COVID-19, enrolled during active disease. The CDR3 runs from the conserved cysteine through the conserved F or W. A D gene is named only where the DNA matches it firmly.

CDR3 length	D gene	V gene	J gene	CDR3 protein	CDR3 DNA
15	TRBD2	TRBV3-1/TRBV3-2	TRBJ2-7	CASSLTAGGVGEQYF	TGTGCCAGCAGCCTTACAGCGGGAGGGGTGGGCGAGCAGTACTTC
14	TRBD2	TRBV11-2	TRBJ2-2	CASSLGLAPGELFF	TGTGCCAGCAGCTTAGGACTAGCTCCCGGGGAGCTGTTTTTT
12	TRBD1	TRBV10-3	TRBJ2-4	CAGSDRGDIQYF	TGTGCCGGCAGCGACAGGGGAGACATTCAGTACTTC
13	NA	TRBV3-1/TRBV3-2	TRBJ2-1	CASSQTSYNEQFF	TGTGCCAGCAGCCAGACTTCCTACAATGAGCAGTTCTTC
11	NA	TRBV20-1	TRBJ2-7	CSARTSYEQYF	TGCAGTGCTAGAACTAGCTACGAGCAGTACTTC
15	TRBD1	TRBV9	TRBJ1-6	CASSVDRDSRTPLHF	TGTGCCAGCAGCGTGGACAGGGATAGTAGAACACCCCTCCACTTT
13	NA	TRBV30	TRBJ1-5	CAWRNQGTGPQHF	TGTGCCTGGAGGAACCAGGGGACGGGGCCCCAGCATTTT
14	NA	TRBV5-1	TRBJ1-1	CASSLDGQGFAAFF	TGCGCCAGCAGCTTGGACGGGCAGGGGTTCGCAGCTTTCTTT
17	TRBD2	TRBV11-2	TRBJ2-2	CASSGPSGRSTTGELFF	TGTGCCAGCAGCGGTCCTAGCGGGAGGTCTACCACCGGGGAGCTGTTTTTT
17	NA	TRBV5-1	TRBJ2-6	CASSLARQGPGANVLTF	TGCGCCAGCAGCTTGGCCCGGCAGGGGCCTGGGGCCAACGTCCTGACTTTC
16	TRBD2	TRBV6-2/TRBV6-3	TRBJ2-1	CASSYGPLAGGNEQFF	TGTGCCAGCAGTTACGGTCCACTAGCGGGCGGTAATGAGCAGTTCTTC
15	NA	TRBV4-1	TRBJ2-5	CASSQDRQAVETQYF	TGCGCCAGCAGCCAAGATAGGCAGGCCGTAGAGACCCAGTACTTC
12	NA	TRBV7-9	TRBJ2-3	CASRANPDTQYF	TGTGCCAGCAGGGCCAACCCAGATACGCAGTATTTT
15	NA	TRBV3-1/TRBV3-2	TRBJ2-7	CASSQAPRGTYEQYF	TGTGCCAGCAGCCAAGCTCCCCGAGGTACCTACGAGCAGTACTTC
15	TRBD2	TRBV5-4	TRBJ2-7	CASSGGAGVLYEQYF	TGTGCCAGCAGCGGAGGAGCGGGAGTTCTGTACGAGCAGTACTTC
12	NA	TRBV5-6	TRBJ2-1	CASSPGLDEQFF	TGTGCCAGCAGCCCAGGCCTGGATGAGCAGTTCTTC
16	TRBD2	TRBV28	TRBJ2-5	CASSLGTSGSQETQYF	TGTGCCAGCAGTTTGGGGACTAGCGGGAGTCAAGAGACCCAGTACTTC
13	NA	TRBV7-3	TRBJ2-1	CASSSDRYNEQFF	TGTGCCAGCAGCTCAGACAGATACAATGAGCAGTTCTTC